This T cell receptor beta chain was retrieved from a study of T-cell reconstitution after alpha-beta-depleted transplantation in children. Broader study findings: Diversity and T-cell counts at one year after transplant derived mostly from new T cells.

During its preparation, the TCRbeta library received unique molecular identifiers. TCRdb passed the PCR reads through MiXCR, listing each CDR3 protein once. Among roughly 200,000 distinct CDR3 sequences, about 8.2% were seen once, and the ten largest hold 35% to 40%. This clonotype was picked up many times. The antigen remains undetermined. The V end lost 4 bases, the J end lost 0 bases, and 12 bases lay between the germline ends. Germline V gene lookup returns CDR1 LGHDT and CDR2 YNNKEL (reference sequence). The CDR3 covers 15 residues. The sequence derives from a male patient aged 2-15 years who had a stem cell transplant for acute myeloid leukemia, so the T cells may come from the graft donor. This chain links TRBV3-1 with TRBJ1-1; possibly TRBD1 for D (5 bases). Sequencing was performed on PBMCs, mostly from graft donor cells, taken 360 days after TCRalphabeta/CD19-depleted stem cell transplant. The CDR3, as DNA: TGTGCCAGCAGCCCCTCGGGGCTTATGAACACTGAAGCTTTCTTT. Amino acids: CASSPSGLMNTEAFF.